The text below deals with one TCR beta chain. Germline CDR1 is KGHSH and CDR2 is LQKENI. J was trimmed by 4 bases and V by 2 bases; bases with no gene match: 9. The CDR3 spans 17 residues. These data belong to a study of blood T cell repertoires in COVID-19. Study summary: COVID-19 samples collected from the United States, Italy and Spain covered acute and convalescent phases. Sample material is recorded as cDNA or gDNA derived from T cells, B-cell-depleted T cells, or PBMCs.

Using immunoSEQ multiplex PCR, the repertoire was profiled, and TCRdb retains in-frame clones only, with some absent. The sample includes approximately 260,000 clones, 82% of them seen just once. The chain combines TRBV18 with TRBJ1-3; 9 bases agree with TRBD1. Sequencing input: peripheral blood. The TCR was taken from an elderly woman with active or convalescent COVID-19. The CDR3 region has the DNA TGTGCCAGCTCACCAACGGGACAGGGAAACGCCGGAAACACCATATATTTT. Amino acid sequence: CASSPTGQGNAGNTIYF.